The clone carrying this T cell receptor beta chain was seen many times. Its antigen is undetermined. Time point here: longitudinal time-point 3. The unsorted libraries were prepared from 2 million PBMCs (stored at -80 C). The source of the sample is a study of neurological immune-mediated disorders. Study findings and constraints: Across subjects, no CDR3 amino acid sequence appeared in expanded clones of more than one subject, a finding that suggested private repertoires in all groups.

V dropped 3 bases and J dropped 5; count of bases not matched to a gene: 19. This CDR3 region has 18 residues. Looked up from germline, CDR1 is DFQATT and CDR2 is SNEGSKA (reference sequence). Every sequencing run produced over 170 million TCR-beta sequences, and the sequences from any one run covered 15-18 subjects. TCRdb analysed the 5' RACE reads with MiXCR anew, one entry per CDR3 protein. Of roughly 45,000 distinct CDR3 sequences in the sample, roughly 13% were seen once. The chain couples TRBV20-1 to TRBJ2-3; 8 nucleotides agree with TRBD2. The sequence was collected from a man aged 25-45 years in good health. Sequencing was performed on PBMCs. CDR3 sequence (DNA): TGCAGTGCTAGCTCCGCTAGCGGGCAAACCTTCTTCGGAGATACGCAGTATTTT. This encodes CSASSASGQTFFGDTQYF.